Below, 15 T cell receptor beta chains from the same sample are listed, as sequenced in a study of cytomegalovirus exposure and HLA in healthy donors. Primers: 60 Vbeta forward and 13 Jbeta reverse. TCRdb's table, derived via immunoSEQ multiplex PCR, lists solely in-frame clones and lacks some. The sample holds some 100,000 clones, about 77% seen once. The sequencing input was PBMCs. These TCRs come from a woman aged 45-65 years in good health and CMV-seropositive.

V and J are TRBV27 and TRBJ1-1; tentatively, D is TRBD1 (5 bases). This CDR3 is 11 amino acids long. Germline values: CDR1 MNHEY, CDR2 SMNVEV (reference sequence). V was trimmed by 10 bases and J by 7 bases, leaving 13 bases between them. The CDR3 DNA follows: TGTGCCACTGCCCAGGGCGTTGAAGCTTTCTTT. This encodes CATAQGVEAFF.

V is TRBV7-8 and J is TRBJ2-7; perhaps TRBD2 as D (5 bases). CDR3 length: 16 amino acids. Germline V gene data show CDR1 as SGHVS and CDR2 as FQNEAQ. The V and J ends lost 1 base and 0 bases respectively, with 13 bases between them. The CDR3 nucleotides are TGTGCCAGCAGCTTAGAACGCGGGTCGAGCTCCTACGAGCAGTACTTC. Translating it yields CASSLERGSSSYEQYF.

The CDR3 sequence is CASTTDRPSATNEKLFF. The CDR3 coding sequence is TGTGCCAGCACCACGGACAGGCCCTCTGCAACTAATGAAAAACTGTTTTTT. The rearrangement joins TRBV2 to TRBJ1-4, with 7 bases matching TRBD1. With 7 bases clipped from V and 0 bases from J, the junction kept 11 bases outside the gene matches. The V gene's germline CDR1 is SNHLY and CDR2 FYNNEI. This CDR3 contains 17 residues.

The chain uses TRBV2 and TRBJ2-7; possibly TRBD1 for D (6 bases). Germline V CDR1 and CDR2: SNHLY, FYNNEI. This CDR3 contains 15 residues. V lost 6 bases, J lost 0 bases, and 15 bases lay in between. The chain's CDR3 is CASRLGASHSYEQYF. In DNA form, the CDR3 reads TGTGCCAGCAGGCTGGGGGCCTCGCACTCCTACGAGCAGTACTTC.

The rearrangement uses TRBV18 and TRBJ2-3, with D unclear. The germline gives CDR1 KGHSH, CDR2 LQKENI. V gave up 6 bases and J gave up 0 bases, with 13 bases separating them. The length of the CDR3 is 15 residues. This CDR3 reads CASSQYRTSTDTQYF. CDR3 nucleotide sequence: TGTGCCAGCTCGCAGTACAGAACTAGCACAGATACGCAGTATTTT.

The genes are TRBV6-5 and TRBJ1-1, with D unresolved. There are 14 residues in the CDR3. Trimming took 4 bases from V and 4 from J, leaving 13 bases between them. CDR1 and CDR2 from the germline V gene are MNHEY and SVGAGI. In DNA, the CDR3 is TGTGCCAGCAGTTCGGTCTTGACGGGCACTGAAGCTTTCTTT. Protein: CASSSVLTGTEAFF.

This chain links TRBV18 with TRBJ2-5; 11 bases fit TRBD2. Germline CDR1 is KGHSH and CDR2 is LQKENI. The CDR3 covers 22 residues. The junction had 23 bases not matched to a gene; V was cut back by 3 bases and J by 2 bases. The CDR3 bases are TGTGCCAGCTCACCTGAACTCGCCCTTAGCGGGGGGGCATTTTGGTTTCAAGAGACCCAGTACTTC. Translating gives CASSPELALSGGAFWFQETQYF.

The V and J genes are TRBV9 and TRBJ1-3; 10 positions agree with TRBD1. With V trimmed by 3 bases and J by 9 bases, 6 bases remained unmatched. The CDR3 totals 14 residues. CDR1 is SGDLS, CDR2 YYNGEE, per germline. The CDR3 sequence is CASSETGGSGTIYF. CDR3 bases: TGTGCCAGCAGCGAGACAGGGGGCAGTGGCACCATATATTTT.

The V gene is TRBV6-5, the J gene TRBJ2-7; D gene ambiguous. There are 13 residues in the CDR3. Germline V CDR1 and CDR2: MNHEY, SVGAGI. Trimming cost V 0 bases and J 3 bases, with 6 bases left between them. CDR3 loop: CASSYSADYEQYF. CDR3 in DNA: TGTGCCAGCAGTTACTCGGCAGACTACGAGCAGTACTTC.

This clone has only a few counts. V and J are TRBV18 and TRBJ1-5; D is unclear. The CDR3 is 13 amino acids. The germline gives CDR1 KGHSH, CDR2 LQKENI. Trimming left V 3 bases short and J 5 bases short, with 8 bases between. The CDR3 DNA sequence: TGTGCCAGCTCACCGGTGGAGGATCAGCCCCAGCATTTT. This translates into CASSPVEDQPQHF. The whole variable domain, filled in from reference TRBV18 and TRBJ1-5, reads NAGVMQNPRHLVRRRGQEARLRCSPMKGHSHVYWYRQLPEEGLKFMVYLQKENIIDESGMPKERFSAEFPKEGPSILRIQQVVRGDSAAYFCASSPVEDQPQHFGDGTRLSIL.

The V and J genes are TRBV29-1 and TRBJ1-1; no definite D call. V was shortened by 4 bases and J by 4 bases, with 7 bases between the two germline ends. Looked up from germline, CDR1 is SQVTM and CDR2 is ANQGSEA. The CDR3 is 11 amino acids. CDR3 nucleotide sequence: TGCAGCGTTGTATATCGCACTGAAGCTTTCTTT. Translation: CSVVYRTEAFF. The full variable domain, with the rest looked up from reference TRBV29-1 and TRBJ1-1, is SAVISQKPSRDICQRGTSLTIQCQVDSQVTMMFWYRQQPGQSLTLIATANQGSEATYESGFVIDKFPISRPNLTFSTLTVSNMSPEDSSIYLCSVVYRTEAFFGQGTRLTVV.

The chain carries TRBV19 and TRBJ1-5; 10 bases align to TRBD1. The CDR3 is made up of 14 amino acids. Trimming cost V 7 bases and J 9 bases; bases outside gene matches: 9. Germline loops: CDR1 LNHDA, CDR2 SQIVND (reference sequence). CDR3 in DNA: TGTGCCAGTACCCCGGGACAGGGGTTATGGCCCCAGCATTTT. This encodes CASTPGQGLWPQHF.

The chain carries TRBV6-5 and TRBJ2-7; 9 bases map to TRBD1. Losses at the gene ends were 6 bases for V and 1 base for J; bases not matched to a gene: 4. This CDR3 has 14 amino acids. CDR1 is MNHEY and CDR2 is SVGAGI in the germline V gene. CDR3 nucleotide sequence: TGTGCCAGCAGGGACAGGGGTAGATCCTACGAGCAGTACTTC. This gives the protein CASRDRGRSYEQYF.

The rearrangement uses TRBV9 and TRBJ2-7; D unclear. Germline V gene data show CDR1 as SGDLS and CDR2 as YYNGEE. The V and J ends lost 4 bases and 5 bases respectively, with 22 bases between them. The CDR3 runs to 16 residues. Here the CDR3 DNA reads TGTGCCAGCAGCTCCCATCCCGATAACCCCGACAACGAGCAGTACTTC. The encoded protein is CASSSHPDNPDNEQYF. The variable domain in full, with the rest retrieved from reference TRBV9 and TRBJ2-7, is DSGVTQTPKHLITATGQRVTLRCSPRSGDLSVYWYQQSLDQGLQFLIQYYNGEERAKGNILERFSAQQFPDLHSELNLSSLELGDSALYFCASSSHPDNPDNEQYFGPGTRLTVT.

This rearrangement joins TRBV19 to TRBJ2-1; a possible D gene is TRBD1 (5 bases). CDR3 length: 15 residues. Germline V gene data show CDR1 as LNHDA and CDR2 as SQIVND (reference sequence). Trimming left V 5 bases short and J 5 bases short, with 16 bases between. The CDR3 region has the DNA TGTGCCAGTAGTTGGGGCCCCGGGCGCGACAATGAGCAGTTCTTC. Protein sequence: CASSWGPGRDNEQFF.